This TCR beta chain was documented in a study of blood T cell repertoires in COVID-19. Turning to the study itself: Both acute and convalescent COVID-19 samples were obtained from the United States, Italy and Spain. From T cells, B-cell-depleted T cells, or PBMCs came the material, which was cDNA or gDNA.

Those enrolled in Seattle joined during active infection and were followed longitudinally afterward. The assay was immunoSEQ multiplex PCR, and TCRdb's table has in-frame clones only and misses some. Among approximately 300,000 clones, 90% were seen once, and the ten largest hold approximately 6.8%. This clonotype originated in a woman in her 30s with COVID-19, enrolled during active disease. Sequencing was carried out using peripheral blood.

CDR3 residues: CATAASWGTSYEQYF. Written as DNA, the CDR3 is TGTGCCACCGCAGCATCGTGGGGGACTTCCTACGAGCAGTACTTC. The chain couples TRBV10-3 to TRBJ2-7; tentative D call: TRBD2 (6 bases). V shed 10 bases and J shed 1 base, with 20 bases lying between them. This CDR3 has 15 amino acids. The germline CDR1 and CDR2 sequences are ENHRY and SYGVKD.